A selection of T cell receptor beta chains follows, all from one sample in a study of shared clonotypes between healthy human individuals. Using immunoSEQ multiplex PCR, the repertoire was profiled, and TCRdb retains in-frame clones only, with some absent. Here the sample spans about 1.1 million clones, approximately 80% being singletons. Input material: memory CD4+ T cells from PBMCs. The receptors were sampled from a young man in good health. Some clones in this sample may be carry-over from other donors' samples. CDR3s include the opening cysteine and the closing phenylalanine or tryptophan. A D gene is named only where the DNA matches it firmly. Clone size, where shown, is once, few, many, or a class for clones that have expanded.

clone_size d_call j_call v_call cdr3_aa cdr3_nt
few NA TRBJ1-2 TRBV2 CASSRQTYGYTF TGTGCCAGCAGCAGGCAAACCTATGGCTACACCTTC
once NA TRBJ1-2 TRBV28 CASSPGFGGGGYTF TGTGCCAGCAGCCCCGGGTTCGGGGGAGGAGGCTACACCTTC
NA NA TRBJ2-1 TRBV9 CASSVAPALGNEQFF TGTGCCAGCAGCGTAGCCCCCGCCTTGGGGAATGAGCAGTTCTTC
once NA TRBJ1-1 TRBV5-6 CASSPRTGSEVPMNTEAFF TGTGCCAGCAGTCCCCGAACGGGCTCGGAGGTTCCCATGAACACTGAAGCTTTCTTT
NA TRBD1 TRBJ2-6 TRBV18 CASSLGQVLSGANVLTF TGTGCCAGCTCACTAGGACAGGTTCTCTCTGGGGCCAACGTCCTGACTTTC
NA NA TRBJ1-3 TRBV7-9 CASSPPVFGNTIYF TGTGCCAGCAGCCCCCCGGTATTTGGAAACACCATATATTTT
NA NA TRBJ2-3 TRBV18 CASSPPDIYTDTQYF TGTGCCAGCTCACCACCGGACATATACACAGATACGCAGTATTTT
NA NA TRBJ2-5 TRBV5-4 CASSRDGSQETQYF TGTGCCAGCAGCCGGGATGGCAGCCAAGAGACCCAGTACTTC
NA NA TRBJ2-5 TRBV10-3 CAISDSRRETQYF TGTGCCATCAGTGACTCCCGGCGAGAGACCCAGTACTTC
NA TRBD1 TRBJ1-1 TRBV28 CASSPAGGGYTEAFF TGTGCCAGCAGTCCGGCAGGGGGTGGTTACACTGAAGCTTTCTTT
NA NA TRBJ1-1 TRBV2 CASSEENFGAFF TGTGCCAGCAGTGAAGAGAATTTCGGCGCTTTCTTT
once NA TRBJ1-5 TRBV4-2 CASSHAQGGGNQPQHF TGTGCCAGCAGCCACGCACAGGGTGGGGGCAATCAGCCCCAGCATTTT
NA NA TRBJ1-1 TRBV18 CASSPRVTEAFF TGTGCCAGCTCACCGAGGGTTACTGAAGCTTTCTTT
NA NA TRBJ2-3 TRBV27 CATGGAFTDTQYF TGTGCCACCGGGGGAGCGTTCACAGATACGCAGTATTTT
NA TRBD1 TRBJ2-7 TRBV27 CASSPQGQGVYEQYF TGTGCCAGCAGTCCCCAGGGACAGGGGGTCTACGAGCAGTACTTC
NA NA TRBJ2-7 TRBV9 CASSVAWAGSYEQYF TGTGCCAGCAGCGTAGCGTGGGCCGGATCCTACGAGCAGTACTTC
NA NA TRBJ1-1 TRBV11-3 CASSLNGQHTEAFF TGTGCCAGCAGCTTAAACGGACAGCACACTGAAGCTTTCTTT
NA NA TRBJ2-7 TRBV28 CASSSRATGRGEQYF TGTGCCAGCAGTTCGAGAGCGACAGGAAGGGGGGAGCAGTACTTC
NA TRBD1 TRBJ2-2 TRBV5-6 CASTDRGRTGELFF TGTGCCAGCACTGACAGGGGGCGTACCGGGGAGCTGTTTTTT
NA NA TRBJ2-2 TRBV28 CASSPGGNYGELFF TGTGCCAGCAGTCCCGGTGGCAATTACGGGGAGCTGTTTTTT
NA NA TRBJ1-2 TRBV6-5 CASRSGTSGGYTF TGTGCCAGCAGAAGCGGGACATCAGGGGGCTACACCTTC
NA NA TRBJ1-3 TRBV30 CAWSRGAISGNTIYF TGTGCCTGGAGCCGCGGGGCTATCTCTGGAAACACCATATATTTT
NA NA TRBJ1-3 TRBV7-2 CASSLAREDTIYF TGTGCCAGCAGCTTAGCGCGAGAAGACACCATATATTTT
once NA TRBJ2-7 TRBV7-3 CASSLMTGAKEQYF TGTGCCAGCAGCTTAATGACTGGGGCAAAAGAGCAGTACTTC
NA TRBD2 TRBJ2-1 TRBV5-1 CASSTGGLAGSNEQFF TGCGCCAGCAGCACCGGGGGACTAGCGGGTAGCAATGAGCAGTTCTTC
NA NA TRBJ2-1 TRBV20-1 CSARKMDEQFF TGCAGTGCTAGGAAAATGGATGAGCAGTTCTTC
NA TRBD1 TRBJ1-2 TRBV10-2 CASSEWRGGGYGYTF TGCGCCAGCAGTGAGTGGAGAGGGGGCGGGTATGGCTACACCTTC
NA NA TRBJ2-1 TRBV7-2 CASSLAAATNEQFF TGTGCCAGCAGCTTAGCGGCTGCCACTAATGAGCAGTTCTTC
NA TRBD1 TRBJ2-3 TRBV2 CASSRDRGRSDTQYF TGTGCCAGCAGTAGAGACAGGGGGCGATCAGATACGCAGTATTTT
NA NA TRBJ1-1 TRBV28 CASSSLAPGGKAFF TGTGCCAGCAGTTCTCTCGCACCGGGAGGAAAAGCTTTCTTT
once TRBD1 TRBJ2-5 TRBV11-2 CASSPRTGEETQYF TGTGCCAGCAGCCCACGGACAGGGGAAGAGACCCAGTACTTC
NA NA TRBJ1-2 TRBV15 CATSSGAGSYGYTF TGTGCCACCAGCAGTGGGGCAGGTTCCTATGGCTACACCTTC
NA NA TRBJ2-1 TRBV11-2 CASSFGGKGEQFF TGTGCCAGCAGCTTTGGCGGGAAAGGCGAGCAGTTCTTC
NA NA TRBJ2-7 TRBV6-1 CARRGHPYEQYF TGTGCCAGACGCGGACACCCCTACGAGCAGTACTTC
NA TRBD2 TRBJ2-2 TRBV7-8 CASSLGGSSPLGELFF TGTGCCAGCAGCTTAGGCGGGAGTTCCCCATTGGGGGAGCTGTTTTTT
NA NA TRBJ1-1 TRBV11-1 CASSLRGNTEAFF TGTGCCAGCAGCCTTCGAGGGAACACTGAAGCTTTCTTT
NA NA TRBJ2-1 TRBV5-1 CASSLAPNANTRYNEQFF TGCGCCAGCAGCTTGGCCCCCAACGCAAACACACGATACAATGAGCAGTTCTTC
NA TRBD1 TRBJ2-6 TRBV10-3 CAISGTVNAGANVLTF TGTGCCATCAGCGGGACAGTGAACGCTGGGGCCAACGTCCTGACTTTC
NA NA TRBJ1-1 TRBV7-2 CASSFSTGARGTEAFF TGTGCCAGCAGCTTTAGTACGGGGGCGCGTGGCACTGAAGCTTTCTTT
NA TRBD1 TRBJ2-7 TRBV5-1 CASSLGTGSSYEQYF TGCGCCAGCAGCTTGGGGACAGGGAGCTCCTACGAGCAGTACTTC
NA NA TRBJ1-1 TRBV6-6 CASIGTVNTEAFF TGTGCCAGCATCGGGACGGTGAACACTGAAGCTTTCTTT
NA TRBD2 TRBJ2-5 TRBV27 CASSSQQVWTSFQKETQYF TGTGCCAGCAGTTCCCAACAGGTATGGACTAGCTTTCAAAAAGAGACCCAGTACTTC
NA NA TRBJ2-5 TRBV7-7 CASSFSPGEETQYF TGTGCCAGCAGCTTTTCTCCCGGTGAAGAGACCCAGTACTTC
NA NA TRBJ1-3 TRBV28 CASSPRTAGNTIYF TGTGCCAGCAGTCCCCGGACCGCAGGAAACACCATATATTTT
NA NA TRBJ1-5 TRBV28 CASSLGSNNQPQHF TGTGCCAGCAGTTTAGGCAGCAACAATCAGCCCCAGCATTTT
few NA TRBJ2-6 TRBV6-1 CASSEKGGFSSGANVLTF TGTGCCAGCAGTGAGAAAGGGGGGTTTAGCTCTGGGGCCAACGTCCTGACTTTC